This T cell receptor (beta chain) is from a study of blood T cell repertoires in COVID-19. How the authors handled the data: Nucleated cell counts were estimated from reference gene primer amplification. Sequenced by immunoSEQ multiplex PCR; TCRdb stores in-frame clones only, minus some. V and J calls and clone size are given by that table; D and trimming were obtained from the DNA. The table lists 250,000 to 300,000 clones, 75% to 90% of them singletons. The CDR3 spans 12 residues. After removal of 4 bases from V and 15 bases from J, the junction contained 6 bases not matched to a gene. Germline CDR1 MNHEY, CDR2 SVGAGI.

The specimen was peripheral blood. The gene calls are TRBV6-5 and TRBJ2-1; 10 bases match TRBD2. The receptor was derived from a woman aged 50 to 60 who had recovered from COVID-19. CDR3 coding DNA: TGTGCCAGCAGTTCCTCAGCGGGGGGGCTGTTCTTC. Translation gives CASSSSAGGLFF.